The 23 T cell receptor beta chains in this list originate from one sample, sequenced in a study of T-cell memory formation after mild COVID-19. MiXCR was run by TCRdb on the 5' RACE reads, yielding one entry per CDR3 protein. In the table there are 530,000 or so distinct CDR3 sequences, roughly 17% of which are singletons. The sequenced sample consisted of PBMCs or a T cell subset sorted from them (not recorded which). Receptor source: an adult woman who had mild COVID-19 (a few samples of this study predate the infection). Cell type and time point are not known.

The CDR3 protein is CSVEGRGLTGELFF. The CDR3 DNA follows: TGCAGCGTTGAAGGCAGGGGGCTCACCGGGGAGCTGTTTTTT. The chain carries TRBV29-1 and TRBJ2-2, with 8 nucleotides matching TRBD1. Germline CDR1 is SQVTM and CDR2 is ANQGSEA. This CDR3 region has 14 residues. Trimming at V came to 1 base and at J to 4 bases, leaving 2 bases not matched to a gene.

This rearrangement joins TRBV7-6 to TRBJ2-1; maybe TRBD2 (6 bases). Trimming shortened V by 7 bases and J by 4 bases, and 14 bases separated the two germline ends. Germline V gene data show CDR1 as SGHVS and CDR2 as FNYEAQ. The CDR3 runs to 14 residues. The CDR3 protein is CASNRGSGYNEQFF. The CDR3 DNA reads TGTGCCAGCAACCGGGGCAGCGGGTACAATGAGCAGTTCTTC.

This clonotype was detected a few times. J is TRBJ2-2 and V is TRBV12-3 or TRBV12-4, with 10 positions matching TRBD1. V lost 4 bases and J lost 7; bases outside the gene matches: 6. This CDR3 contains 15 residues. CDR3 nucleotides: TGTGCCAGCAGTTGGACAGGGGGAAAGGGCGGGGAGCTGTTTTTT. Translated: CASSWTGGKGGELFF.

This clonotype was found a few times. The rearrangement links TRBV5-1 to TRBJ2-3, with 8 bases fitting TRBD2. CDR1 and CDR2 from the germline V gene are SGHRS and YFSETQ. V lost 3 bases to trimming and J lost 0 bases; unmatched junction nucleotides: 9. The CDR3 totals 17 residues. CDR3 DNA sequence: TGCGCCAGCAGCTCGGGGGAAGCGGGGGAAAGCACAGATACGCAGTATTTT. Translated: CASSSGEAGESTDTQYF. The full variable domain, with the rest looked up from reference TRBV5-1 and TRBJ2-3, is KAGVTQTPRYLIKTRGQQVTLSCSPISGHRSVSWYQQTPGQGLQFLFEYFSETQRNKGNFPGRFSGRQFSNSRSEMNVSTLELGDSALYLCASSSGEAGESTDTQYFGPGTRLTVL.

This clonotype came up a few times. The J gene is TRBJ2-4, the V gene TRBV6-6; D might be TRBD1 (6 bases). The CDR3 runs 17 residues. The germline V gene encodes CDR1 MNHNY and CDR2 SVGAGI (reference sequence). V dropped 2 bases and J dropped 3 bases, with 17 bases sitting between them. DNA of the CDR3: TGTGCCAGCAGTTACACGGATTTAGGGGGTTTCAAAAACATTCAGTACTTC. Translated: CASSYTDLGGFKNIQYF.

This clonotype was counted once. The chain employs TRBV6-2 or TRBV6-3 and TRBJ2-2; maybe TRBD1 (6 bases). This CDR3 is 16 amino acids long. Germline CDR1 MNHEY, CDR2 SVGEGT. Trimming stripped 2 bases from V and 6 bases from J, with 16 bases between. The CDR3 bases are TGTGCCAGCAGTTACCGGGACAAGGTTTCGGCCGGGGAGCTGTTTTTT. It encodes CASSYRDKVSAGELFF.

This clonotype was seen more than once but under ten times. J is TRBJ1-5 and V is TRBV10-2, with D uncertain. There are 15 residues in the CDR3. V lost 4 bases and J 0 bases, leaving 10 bases between the germline ends. CDR1 is WSHSY, CDR2 SAAADI, per germline. CDR3 protein: CASSAFDYSNQPQHF. The CDR3 DNA follows: TGCGCCAGCAGTGCTTTTGATTATAGCAATCAGCCCCAGCATTTT.

This clonotype was seen more than once but under ten times. The CDR3 spells CASNPGNRGQTNEKLFF. The CDR3, as DNA: TGTGCCAGCAACCCGGGTAACAGGGGGCAAACTAATGAAAAACTGTTTTTT. The chain couples TRBV12-3 or TRBV12-4 to TRBJ1-4; TRBD1 aligns across 9 bases. V gave up 7 bases and J gave up 1 base; unmatched junction bases: 10. The length of the CDR3 is 17 residues.

This clonotype was found a few times. This chain connects TRBV18 to TRBJ2-3; a possible D gene is TRBD2 (5 bases). Germline V gene sequence: CDR1 KGHSH, CDR2 LQKENI. The CDR3 loop spans 13 amino acids. Trimming pared 2 bases from V and 5 bases from J, leaving 8 bases between. This CDR3 reads CASSPGREDTQYF. The CDR3 DNA reads as TGTGCCAGCTCACCAGGGAGAGAAGATACGCAGTATTTT.

The table lists this clonotype with a few counts. The V call is TRBV6-5, the J call TRBJ2-3, with 7 bases fitting TRBD1. This CDR3 is 17 amino acids long. Trimming took 6 bases from V and 0 from J; bases not matched to a gene: 12. Germline CDR1 is MNHEY and CDR2 is SVGAGI. The CDR3 DNA follows: TGTGCCAGCAGCCCACTGGGACAGAGTTCTAGCACAGATACGCAGTATTTT. This codes for CASSPLGQSSSTDTQYF.

This chain connects TRBV2 to TRBJ1-2; weak D call: TRBD1 (6 bases). The V gene's germline CDR1 is SNHLY and CDR2 FYNNEI. Trimming stripped 6 bases from V and 0 bases from J, with 11 bases between. The CDR3 sequence is 14 residues long. The CDR3 DNA reads TGTGCCAGCAGGCCTAGACAGGCTAACTATGGCTACACCTTC. Amino acid sequence: CASRPRQANYGYTF.

In its sample, this clonotype was seen a few times. The V gene is TRBV7-9, the J gene TRBJ1-1; maybe TRBD1 (5 bases). Per germline, CDR1 SEHNR and CDR2 FQNEAQ (reference sequence). Trimming took off 6 bases at V and 4 bases at J, with 18 bases between the two ends. There are 15 residues in the CDR3. CDR3 residues: CASSFNFAGPTEAFF. The DNA for the CDR3 is TGTGCCAGCAGTTTCAACTTCGCGGGGCCCACTGAAGCTTTCTTT.

This clonotype was detected only a few times. V and J are TRBV7-9 and TRBJ2-3; D unresolved. Looked up from germline, CDR1 is SEHNR and CDR2 is FQNEAQ (reference sequence). This CDR3 has 16 residues. With 5 bases removed from V and 10 bases from J, the gap between germline ends came to 25 bases. The CDR3 region is CASSVGLGQANGAQYF. The CDR3 region has the DNA TGTGCCAGCAGCGTCGGCCTCGGCCAAGCCAACGGAGCGCAGTATTTT.

V and J are TRBV12-3 or TRBV12-4 and TRBJ1-2; 8 nucleotides line up with TRBD1. The CDR3 is 16 residues long. V was clipped by 5 bases and J by 5 bases; unmatched bases: 13. CDR3 nucleotides: TGTGCCAGCAGTCGAAATTCAGGGGGCGCTGGGTATGGCTACACCTTC. Encoded protein: CASSRNSGGAGYGYTF.

This rearrangement joins TRBV5-1 to TRBJ2-7; 11 nucleotides match TRBD2. CDR1 is SGHRS, CDR2 YFSETQ, per germline. J gave up 9 bases and V 3 bases, and 11 bases lay outside the gene matches. The CDR3 sequence is 15 residues long. The CDR3 DNA is TGCGCCAGCAGCTCTACTAGCGGGGGCCGTGTGAGGCAGTACTTC. This encodes CASSSTSGGRVRQYF.

The chain is built from TRBV12-3 or TRBV12-4 and TRBJ2-6, with 9 bases that match TRBD1. The junction had 14 bases not matched to a gene; V was cut back by 7 bases and J by 4 bases. CDR3 length equals 18 residues. The CDR3 is CASIRRDRGGLGANVLTF. CDR3 coding DNA: TGTGCCAGCATCCGAAGAGACAGGGGGGGCCTAGGGGCCAACGTCCTGACTTTC.

V usage is TRBV5-1 and J usage is TRBJ2-1; 15 positions agree with TRBD2. V was pared by 0 bases and J by 4 bases, with 11 bases of the junction left unmatched. Germline CDR1 and CDR2: SGHRS and YFSETQ. The CDR3 is made up of 20 amino acids. The CDR3, as DNA: TGCGCCAGCAGCTTGGCCGGGACTAGCGGGGGGCCGGAGATTTACAATGAGCAGTTCTTC. This encodes CASSLAGTSGGPEIYNEQFF.

The gene calls are TRBV7-3 and TRBJ2-3; 11 nucleotides agree with TRBD2. The germline V gene encodes CDR1 SGHTA and CDR2 FQGTGA. V lost 8 bases, J lost 0 bases, and 4 bases stayed unmatched. This CDR3 region has 15 residues. Written as DNA, the CDR3 is TGTGCCAGCGGGACTAGCGGAAGAAGCACAGATACGCAGTATTTT. Residues: CASGTSGRSTDTQYF.

This clonotype was observed many times. The CDR3 sequence is CASSRGPGGSYNEQFF. The CDR3 region has the DNA TGTGCCAGCAGTCGTGGACCGGGAGGCTCCTACAATGAGCAGTTCTTC. The chain couples TRBV6-5 to TRBJ2-1, with 7 bases fitting TRBD2. Unmatched junction bases numbered 7, after V lost 5 bases and J lost 0 bases. This CDR3 contains 16 residues. Germline V gene sequence: CDR1 MNHEY, CDR2 SVGAGI.

This clonotype was detected a few times. CDR3 nucleotide sequence: TGTGCCAGCAGCCTGAGCGGGATGGGCGAGCAGTACTTC. Translated: CASSLSGMGEQYF. The V gene is TRBV7-2, the J gene TRBJ2-7; 7 bases are shared with TRBD2. J lost 6 bases, V lost 5 bases, and 7 bases had no gene match. This CDR3 region has 13 residues. From germline, CDR1 is SGHTA and CDR2 FQGNSA.

About this clonotype itself: Sequence at one end of the junction differs from germline and may be a read error. The CDR3 DNA sequence: TGTGCCAGCAGAGGCCGGGGACTGAGGACGGTCTTT. Translating gives CASRGRGLRTVF. The chain joins TRBV6-5 to TRBJ1-4; the D gene is possibly TRBD1 (5 bases). The CDR3 has 12 amino acids. Germline V gives CDR1 MNHEY, CDR2 SVGAGI.

V usage is TRBV3-1 and J usage is TRBJ2-1; possibly TRBD1 or TRBD2 for D (5 bases each). Germline-derived CDR1 and CDR2 are LGHDT and YNNKEL (reference sequence). V was clipped by 5 bases and J by 9 bases, with 23 bases between them. CDR3 length: 16 residues. This CDR3 reads CASSSAGASESGEQFF. Here the CDR3 DNA reads TGTGCCAGCAGCTCAGCCGGGGCCTCTGAGAGCGGTGAGCAGTTCTTC.

This clonotype appeared a few times. The chain combines TRBV12-3 or TRBV12-4 with TRBJ2-2, with D tentatively TRBD1 (6 bases). The CDR3 is 16 amino acids. V lost 6 bases and J lost 4, with 18 bases in between. Here the CDR3 reads CASSQGPIQATGELFF. For the CDR3, the DNA is TGTGCCAGCAGCCAGGGGCCCATCCAGGCCACCGGGGAGCTGTTTTTT.